A selection of T cell receptor beta chains follows, all from one sample in a study of CD4 T cells in relation to SARS-CoV-2 and coronaviruses. Sequencing was performed with immunoSEQ multiplex PCR; in TCRdb, only in-frame clones are kept and a portion is missing. In the table there are under 65,000 clones, approximately 90% of which are singletons. Sequenced sample: memory CD4+ T cells from PBMCs. These TCRs come from a human donor in good health. CDR3s include the opening cysteine and the closing phenylalanine or tryptophan. Each record gives: V gene, CDR3 length, D gene, J gene, clone size, CDR3 DNA, CDR3 protein. The D gene is left open where the match is weak. Clone size is not always given. Where it is, it says once, few, many or a class for expanded clones.

V: TRBV28; length: 16; D: TRBD1; J: TRBJ1-5; size: few; DNA: TGTGCCAGCAGTGGACAGGGGGCGATGGGCAATCAGCCCCAGCATTTT; CDR3: CASSGQGAMGNQPQHF
V: TRBV18; length: 15; D: -; J: TRBJ2-1; size: -; DNA: TGTGCCAGCTCGAAGACTTCGACGGGATACAATGAGCAGTTCTTC; CDR3: CASSKTSTGYNEQFF
V: TRBV9; length: 15; D: -; J: TRBJ2-1; size: -; DNA: TGTGCCAGCAGCATAAGACAGGGGAGGGTCAATGAGCAGTTCTTC; CDR3: CASSIRQGRVNEQFF
V: TRBV5-1; length: 16; D: TRBD2; J: TRBJ2-3; size: -; DNA: TGCGCCAGCAGCCGGACTAGCGGGACTAGCACAGATACGCAGTATTTT; CDR3: CASSRTSGTSTDTQYF
V: TRBV18; length: 14; D: -; J: TRBJ1-5; size: -; DNA: TGTGCCAGCTCATCCTCACCAGGCAATCAGCCCCAGCATTTT; CDR3: CASSSSPGNQPQHF
V: TRBV6-5; length: 15; D: -; J: TRBJ1-5; size: -; DNA: TGTGCCAGCAGACCGGGACGCTGGGGCAATCAGCCCCAGCATTTT; CDR3: CASRPGRWGNQPQHF
V: TRBV27; length: 16; D: -; J: TRBJ1-5; size: -; DNA: TGTGCCAGCAGTTTATCCGGGCCTTATAGCAATCAGCCCCAGCATTTT; CDR3: CASSLSGPYSNQPQHF
V: TRBV6-1; length: 16; D: -; J: TRBJ1-4; size: -; DNA: TGTGCCAGCAGTGAAGTGCTGGGTCGGCTGAATGAAAAACTGTTTTTT; CDR3: CASSEVLGRLNEKLFF
V: TRBV6-5; length: 14; D: TRBD1; J: TRBJ1-5; size: -; DNA: TGTGCCAGCCGGGACAGTCGTCTTTCGGGGCCCCAGCATTTT; CDR3: CASRDSRLSGPQHF
V: TRBV2; length: 14; D: -; J: TRBJ1-5; size: -; DNA: TGTGCCAGCAGTTCAGGGACCAGCGGACAGCCCCAGCATTTT; CDR3: CASSSGTSGQPQHF